A selection of T cell receptor beta chains follows, all from one sample in a study of T cell responses to AZD1222 COVID-19 vaccine. Sequencing was performed with immunoSEQ multiplex PCR; in TCRdb, only in-frame clones are kept and a portion is missing. This sample has 100,000 to 150,000 clones; approximately 90% occur once, and the top ten carry about 7%. The specimen was peripheral blood, collected on day 0 of AZD1222 vaccination. All receptors come from an adult in good health. CDR3s include the opening cysteine and the closing phenylalanine or tryptophan. A D gene is named only where the DNA matches it firmly. Clone sizes are given selectively: once, few, many, or a class where the clone is expanded.

>-|TRBV4-1|TRBJ1-3|-
CASSQDIAENSGNTIYF
TGCGCCAGCAGCCAAGATATTGCAGAAAACTCTGGAAACACCATATATTTT
>-|TRBV2|TRBJ1-6|-
CASRELRVIDSPLHF
TGTGCCAGCAGGGAATTAAGGGTTATTGATTCACCCCTCCACTTT
>-|TRBV28|TRBJ2-7|-
CASSLVRSSYEQYF
TGTGCCAGCAGTTTAGTACGGAGCTCCTACGAGCAGTACTTC
>TRBD2|TRBV2|TRBJ2-1|-
CASRFTSGGDEQFF
TGTGCCAGCAGGTTTACTAGCGGAGGCGATGAGCAGTTCTTC
>-|TRBV28|TRBJ2-7|few
CASRVQAPRGEQYF
TGTGCCAGCAGGGTACAGGCGCCGCGGGGAGAGCAGTACTTC
>-|TRBV19|TRBJ1-5|-
CASSSPRQSSSNQPQHF
TGTGCCAGTAGTAGCCCTCGACAGTCTTCAAGCAATCAGCCCCAGCATTTT
>TRBD1|TRBV7-2|TRBJ1-1|-
CASSLVPDRVGTEAFF
TGTGCCAGCAGCTTAGTACCGGACAGGGTGGGCACTGAAGCTTTCTTT
>TRBD1|TRBV6-5|TRBJ1-2|-
CASSYSGGGVSYGYTF
TGTGCCAGCAGTTACTCGGGAGGGGGCGTCAGCTATGGCTACACCTTC
>-|TRBV25-1|TRBJ2-3|-
CASSEGGLRTDTQYF
TGTGCCAGCAGTGAAGGGGGCTTGAGGACAGATACGCAGTATTTT
>TRBD1|TRBV11-2|TRBJ1-3|-
CASSWTGAGNTIYF
TGTGCCAGCAGCTGGACAGGGGCTGGAAACACCATATATTTT
>-|TRBV21-1|TRBJ1-1|-
CASSGAVNTEAFF
TGTGCCAGCAGCGGGGCTGTGAACACTGAAGCTTTCTTT
>-|TRBV6-2/TRBV6-3|TRBJ2-7|-
CASSLGQSSYEQYF
TGTGCCAGCAGTCTAGGACAGAGCTCCTACGAGCAGTACTTC
>TRBD1|TRBV4-1|TRBJ1-2|-
CASSQTGYGYTF
TGCGCCAGCAGCCAGACAGGGTATGGCTACACCTTC
>-|TRBV23-1|TRBJ2-4|-
CASSQSRNVSRVPKNIQYF
TGCGCCAGCAGTCAATCGAGGAATGTAAGTAGGGTCCCCAAAAACATTCAGTACTTC
>-|TRBV30|TRBJ1-6|-
CAWSLDGINSPLHF
TGTGCCTGGAGTTTGGACGGTATTAATTCACCCCTCCACTTT
>-|TRBV28|TRBJ1-5|-
CASSLGVGNQPQHF
TGTGCCAGCAGTCTGGGGGTAGGCAATCAGCCCCAGCATTTT
>-|TRBV6-1|TRBJ1-5|-
CASSEASAGNQPQHF
TGTGCCAGCAGTGAAGCGTCAGCGGGAAACCAGCCCCAGCATTTT
>TRBD2|TRBV11-2|TRBJ2-1|-
CASSSWGGLEQFF
TGTGCCAGCAGCTCGTGGGGGGGTCTTGAGCAGTTCTTC
>TRBD1|TRBV6-2/TRBV6-3|TRBJ1-2|-
CASSYSQGAGYGYTF
TGTGCCAGCAGTTACTCGCAGGGGGCCGGCTATGGCTACACCTTC
>TRBD1|TRBV18|TRBJ1-5|-
CASSPGTGSQPQHF
TGTGCCAGCTCACCCGGGACAGGGTCTCAGCCCCAGCATTTT
>-|TRBV30|TRBJ2-5|-
CAWVAGETQYF
TGTGCCTGGGTGGCGGGGGAGACCCAGTACTTC
>-|TRBV7-3|TRBJ2-1|-
CASSSQSSVWNEQFF
TGTGCCAGCAGCTCCCAGTCTAGCGTATGGAATGAGCAGTTCTTC
>-|TRBV19|TRBJ1-6|-
CASSAGHSPLHF
TGTGCCAGTAGTGCAGGTCATTCACCCCTCCACTTT
>-|TRBV11-2|TRBJ1-2|-
CASSFLHSNYGYTF
TGTGCCAGCAGCTTTTTGCACAGCAACTATGGCTACACCTTC
>-|TRBV7-9|TRBJ2-7|-
CASSMTHSYEQYF
TGTGCCAGCAGCATGACTCACTCCTACGAGCAGTACTTC
>-|TRBV19|TRBJ2-1|-
CASSIQWGSYNEQFF
TGTGCCAGTAGTATACAATGGGGCTCCTACAATGAGCAGTTCTTC
>-|TRBV7-2|TRBJ1-2|few
CASSLGGGSYTF
TGTGCCAGCAGCTTAGGGGGAGGAAGCTACACCTTC
>TRBD2|TRBV20-1|TRBJ2-7|-
CSASAGAYEQYF
TGCAGTGCTAGTGCGGGGGCCTACGAGCAGTACTTC
>TRBD1|TRBV5-4|TRBJ1-6|-
CAIPGQGGSPLHF
TGTGCCATTCCCGGACAGGGCGGTTCACCCCTCCACTTT
>-|TRBV7-2|TRBJ1-1|-
CASSVLNTEAFF
TGTGCCAGCAGCGTGTTGAACACTGAAGCTTTCTTT
>-|TRBV7-3|TRBJ2-3|-
CASSLSATDTQYF
TGTGCCAGCAGCTTATCTGCCACAGATACGCAGTATTTT
>TRBD2|TRBV4-1|TRBJ2-7|-
CASSPYLAGAGYEQYF
TGCGCCAGCAGCCCATATCTAGCGGGGGCCGGCTACGAGCAGTACTTC
>-|TRBV30|TRBJ1-1|-
CAWSVGGGTRAFF
TGTGCCTGGAGTGTGGGAGGGGGTACTCGAGCTTTCTTT
>-|TRBV7-6|TRBJ1-2|-
CASSLYAEDSFYGYTF
TGTGCCAGCAGCTTATATGCCGAGGACAGTTTCTATGGCTACACCTTC
>-|TRBV7-3|TRBJ2-3|-
CASSSLGGTDTQYF
TGTGCCAGCAGCTCGCTAGGGGGAACAGATACGCAGTATTTT
>TRBD2|TRBV5-4|TRBJ2-7|-
CASSFTGTSGGAYEQYF
TGTGCCAGCAGCTTCACCGGGACTAGCGGGGGGGCCTACGAGCAGTACTTC
>-|TRBV25-1|TRBJ2-1|-
CASSESNEQFF
TGTGCCAGCAGTGAAAGTAATGAGCAGTTCTTC